Shown below are 11 T cell receptor beta chains from a single sample sequenced in a study of response to subunit inactivated influenza vaccine. In TCRdb, the RT-PCR reads were re-called with MiXCR into one record per CDR3 protein. The sample shows approximately 570,000 distinct CDR3 sequences, 7.5% to 8.5% of them seen only once. The sequencing here drew on PBMCs from blood, taken less than 25 months after vaccination. These receptors were obtained from a man in his fifties or sixties who received an inactivated influenza vaccine.

The rearrangement links TRBV25-1 to TRBJ2-7; the D gene is possibly TRBD1 (5 bases). Looked up from germline, CDR1 is MGHDK and CDR2 is SYGVNS. CDR3 size: 14 residues. V shed 3 bases and J shed 5 bases, with 14 bases lying between them. For the CDR3, the DNA is TGTGCCAGCAGTGATTCAGGGCATATACACGAGCAGTACTTC. Amino acids: CASSDSGHIHEQYF.

In its sample, this clonotype was seen a few times. V usage is TRBV7-9 and J usage is TRBJ1-1; 7 bases agree with TRBD1. The CDR3 consists of 15 residues. J lost 4 bases, V lost 2 bases, and 7 bases had no gene match. Germline CDR1 SEHNR, CDR2 FQNEAQ (reference sequence). This chain's CDR3 is CASSLFGTASTEAFF. In nucleotides, the CDR3 is TGTGCCAGCAGCTTATTCGGGACAGCTAGCACTGAAGCTTTCTTT.

The chain combines TRBV7-2 with TRBJ1-6; 9 positions agree with TRBD1. The CDR3 totals 15 residues. Germline CDR1 and CDR2: SGHTA and FQGNSA. V gave up 3 bases and J gave up 5 bases; unmatched junction bases: 2. CDR3 sequence reads: CASSFWDRDNSPLHF. The CDR3 bases are TGTGCCAGCAGCTTCTGGGACAGGGATAATTCACCCCTCCACTTT.

V usage is TRBV9 and J usage is TRBJ1-2, with TRBD1 as a possible D gene (6 bases). Germline assignment: CDR1 SGDLS and CDR2 YYNGEE. There are 15 residues in the CDR3. V shed 0 bases and J shed 4 bases, with 13 bases lying between them. CDR3 residues: CASSVATGQTYGYTF. Written as DNA, the CDR3 is TGTGCCAGCAGCGTAGCTACTGGACAGACCTATGGCTACACCTTC.

This clonotype was detected a few times. The gene calls are TRBV6-5 and TRBJ2-1; TRBD1 aligns across 7 bases. The CDR3 covers 18 residues. Germline assignment: CDR1 MNHEY and CDR2 SVGAGI. V lost 0 bases and J lost 1; bases outside the gene matches: 9. The CDR3 sequence is CASSYSGLYRGSYNEQFF. The CDR3 coding sequence is TGTGCCAGCAGTTACTCCGGCCTATACAGGGGTTCCTACAATGAGCAGTTCTTC.

There are a few counts of this clonotype. The chain has TRBV5-1 and TRBJ1-1; 7 bases are shared with TRBD1. The CDR3 length is 15 residues. With 4 bases clipped from V and 3 bases from J, the junction kept 9 bases outside the gene matches. CDR1 and CDR2 from the germline V gene are SGHRS and YFSETQ. The CDR3 DNA reads as TGCGCCAGCAGCCCAAGACAGGGTGGGGACACTGAAGCTTTCTTT. It specifies CASSPRQGGDTEAFF. The variable domain in full, with the rest retrieved from reference TRBV5-1 and TRBJ1-1, is KAGVTQTPRYLIKTRGQQVTLSCSPISGHRSVSWYQQTPGQGLQFLFEYFSETQRNKGNFPGRFSGRQFSNSRSEMNVSTLELGDSALYLCASSPRQGGDTEAFFGQGTRLTVV.

The chain combines TRBV25-1 with TRBJ1-4; TRBD1 matches 7 bases. Germline V gene sequence: CDR1 MGHDK, CDR2 SYGVNS. CDR3 length: 15 residues. V dropped 2 bases and J dropped 3; count of bases not matched to a gene: 3. The CDR3 region is CASSEATGSNEKLFF. CDR3 nucleotide sequence: TGTGCCAGCAGTGAAGCGACAGGGTCTAATGAAAAACTGTTTTTT. Full variable domain (remainder filled in from reference TRBV25-1 and TRBJ1-4): EADIYQTPRYLVIGTGKKITLECSQTMGHDKMYWYQQDPGMELHLIHYSYGVNSTEKGDLSSESTVSRIRTEHFPLTLESARPSHTSQYLCASSEATGSNEKLFFGSGTQLSVL.

This clonotype was found many times. The J gene is TRBJ2-3, the V gene TRBV10-2; weak D call: TRBD2 (7 bases). CDR1 and CDR2 (germline): WSHSY, SAAADI. Deletions cut 11 bases from V and 6 bases from J, with 18 bases between. This CDR3 is 13 amino acids long. In DNA, the CDR3 is TGCGCCGGGGGGGGCAGTCAGGCGGATACGCAGTATTTT. This encodes CAGGGSQADTQYF.

The chain uses TRBV9 and TRBJ2-3; D is unclear. CDR1 is SGDLS, CDR2 YYNGEE, per germline. There are 18 residues in the CDR3. V dropped 0 bases and J dropped 0 bases, with 17 bases sitting between them. CDR3: CASSVAPTRRKSTDTQYF. The CDR3 region has the DNA TGTGCCAGCAGCGTAGCTCCCACCAGGCGGAAGAGCACAGATACGCAGTATTTT.

This clonotype was seen many times. The chain employs TRBV18 and TRBJ2-5, with no clear D. The germline gives CDR1 KGHSH, CDR2 LQKENI. This CDR3 comprises 13 residues. V shed 4 bases and J shed 2 bases, with 8 bases lying between them. In DNA form, the CDR3 reads TGTGCCAGCTCACAGAACAAGCAAGAGACCCAGTACTTC. Protein: CASSQNKQETQYF. Supplemented by reference TRBV18 and TRBJ2-5, the full variable domain reads NAGVMQNPRHLVRRRGQEARLRCSPMKGHSHVYWYRQLPEEGLKFMVYLQKENIIDESGMPKERFSAEFPKEGPSILRIQQVVRGDSAAYFCASSQNKQETQYFGPGTRLLVL.

This clonotype was observed a few times. The V call is TRBV6-1, the J call TRBJ1-3; 8 nucleotides agree with TRBD1. The CDR3 has 13 amino acids. J lost 10 bases, V lost 4 bases, and 6 bases had no gene match. Germline V gene data show CDR1 as MNHNS and CDR2 as SASEGT. CDR3 amino acids: CASSGGQGGTIYF. CDR3 coding DNA: TGTGCCAGCAGTGGTGGACAGGGAGGGACCATATATTTT.